This is a list of T cell receptor beta chains from one sample in a study of cytomegalovirus exposure and HLA in healthy donors. This table comes from immunoSEQ multiplex PCR, and its TCRdb copy is limited to in-frame clones, with some not included. The sample has around 150,000 clones; 78% are singletons. The specimen was PBMCs. The source of these receptors is a male donor in good health and CMV-seronegative. CDR3s include the opening cysteine and the closing phenylalanine or tryptophan. D genes are given only for firm matches. Clone sizes are given selectively: once, few, many, or a class where the clone is expanded.

j_call	v_call	clone_size	d_call	cdr3_aa	cdr3_nt
TRBJ2-7	TRBV19	few	TRBD2	CASSTEGTSAEQYF	TGTGCCAGTAGTACCGAAGGGACTAGCGCCGAGCAGTACTTC
TRBJ2-1	TRBV29-1	.	TRBD2	CSVELASGSGSYNEQFF	TGCAGCGTTGAGCTTGCTAGCGGGTCGGGCTCCTACAATGAGCAGTTCTTC
TRBJ2-7	TRBV7-9	.	TRBD1	CASSPGQWYEQYF	TGTGCCAGCAGCCCGGGACAGTGGTACGAGCAGTACTTC
TRBJ2-6	TRBV4-1	once	TRBD1	CASSQGRGRSGANVLTF	TGCGCCAGCAGCCAAGGAAGGGGGCGATCTGGGGCCAACGTCCTGACTTTC
TRBJ1-6	TRBV6-1	.	.	CASSRTGNNSPLHF	TGTGCCAGCAGTCGAACAGGGAATAATTCACCCCTCCACTTT
TRBJ2-7	TRBV7-2	.	.	CASSPGGGFSYEQYF	TGTGCCAGCAGTCCAGGAGGAGGTTTTTCCTACGAGCAGTACTTC
TRBJ1-2	TRBV5-6	.	.	CASSSEVGRGYYGYTF	TGTGCCAGCAGCTCCGAGGTCGGCAGGGGTTACTATGGCTACACCTTC
TRBJ1-2	TRBV28	.	TRBD1	CASSFQGGPYGYTF	TGTGCCAGCAGTTTTCAGGGGGGTCCCTATGGCTACACCTTC
TRBJ2-5	TRBV19	.	TRBD1	CASSRTGGRETQYF	TGTGCCAGTAGTAGGACAGGGGGCAGGGAGACCCAGTACTTC
TRBJ1-6	TRBV9	.	TRBD1	CASSDRQGYSPLHF	TGTGCCAGCAGCGATAGACAGGGTTATTCACCCCTCCACTTT
TRBJ1-4	TRBV5-8	.	.	CASSPRGTNEKLFF	TGTGCCAGCAGCCCAAGGGGCACTAATGAAAAACTGTTTTTT
TRBJ2-2	TRBV7-2	.	TRBD1	CASTSGQTTGELFF	TGTGCCAGCACCTCGGGACAGACCACCGGGGAGCTGTTTTTT
TRBJ2-2	TRBV4-2	.	TRBD2	CASSQEGTSGNGGELFF	TGTGCCAGCAGCCAAGAGGGGACTAGCGGGAACGGCGGGGAGCTGTTTTTT
TRBJ2-7	TRBV27	few	.	CASSTRGLSGPYEQYF	TGTGCCAGCAGTACCAGGGGATTGAGCGGACCCTACGAGCAGTACTTC
TRBJ2-1	TRBV19	.	TRBD2	CASGPSGGLNEQFF	TGTGCCAGTGGCCCTAGCGGGGGACTCAATGAGCAGTTCTTC
TRBJ1-5	TRBV18	few	.	CASSPGPGGQPQHF	TGTGCCAGCTCACCGGGACCGGGAGGGCAGCCCCAGCATTTT
TRBJ2-7	TRBV11-2	.	TRBD2	CASSLGPSGRAGYEQYF	TGTGCCAGCAGCTTAGGGCCCAGCGGGAGGGCCGGGTACGAGCAGTACTTC
TRBJ2-7	TRBV28	.	TRBD1	CASSLGQGRNYEQYF	TGTGCCAGCAGTTTGGGACAGGGGAGGAACTACGAGCAGTACTTC
TRBJ1-1	TRBV29-1	.	TRBD1	CSGWPQPMTGKAEAFF	TGCAGCGGTTGGCCACAACCTATGACAGGGAAGGCTGAAGCTTTCTTT
TRBJ1-1	TRBV29-1	.	TRBD1	CSATRGLNTEAFF	TGCAGCGCTACCAGGGGGCTGAACACTGAAGCTTTCTTT
TRBJ2-5	TRBV6-6	few	.	CASRAHGGQETQYF	TGTGCCAGCAGGGCTCATGGAGGCCAAGAGACCCAGTACTTC
TRBJ2-7	TRBV29-1	.	TRBD2	CSVDSVSGSYEQYF	TGCAGCGTTGATTCGGTTAGCGGGAGCTACGAGCAGTACTTC
TRBJ2-7	TRBV7-2	.	.	CASSLGSLMSYEQYF	TGTGCCAGCAGCCTCGGTAGTCTGATGTCCTACGAGCAGTACTTC
TRBJ2-7	TRBV27	.	TRBD1	CASSPGTGKSSYEQYF	TGTGCCAGCAGTCCCGGGACAGGGAAGAGCTCCTACGAGCAGTACTTC
TRBJ1-6	TRBV5-1	.	.	CASSLTGHNSPLHF	TGCGCCAGCAGCTTGACAGGCCATAATTCACCCCTCCACTTT
TRBJ2-3	TRBV13	.	TRBD2	CASSKGLAGTDTQYF	TGTGCCAGCAGCAAGGGACTAGCGGGAACAGATACGCAGTATTTT
TRBJ2-5	TRBV5-1	few	.	CALDPRDQETQYF	TGCGCCTTGGACCCCCGGGATCAAGAGACCCAGTACTTC
TRBJ1-2	TRBV11-1	.	TRBD1	CASSLGQNYGYTF	TGTGCCAGCAGCTTGGGACAGAACTATGGCTACACCTTC
TRBJ2-1	TRBV29-1	.	TRBD2	CSAPGLAGNEQFF	TGCAGCGCCCCCGGACTAGCGGGCAATGAGCAGTTCTTC
TRBJ1-1	TRBV6-5	few	.	CASSALEGHTEAFF	TGTGCCAGCAGCGCCCTGGAGGGGCACACTGAAGCTTTCTTT
TRBJ2-6	TRBV18	.	TRBD1	CASSPTGVTNVLTF	TGTGCCAGCTCACCTACAGGGGTCACCAACGTCCTGACTTTC
TRBJ1-5	TRBV6-6	once	.	CASRQLNQPQHF	TGTGCCAGCAGACAGCTCAATCAGCCCCAGCATTTT
TRBJ2-1	TRBV7-9	.	.	CSSSPPGAGGYNEQFF	TGTTCCAGCAGCCCCCCCGGTGCAGGGGGGTACAATGAGCAGTTCTTC
TRBJ2-3	TRBV9	.	TRBD2	CASSVHSGGADTQYF	TGTGCCAGCAGCGTGCATAGCGGGGGGGCCGATACGCAGTATTTT
TRBJ2-5	TRBV19	few	TRBD1	CASAEGTGGGETQYF	TGTGCCAGTGCTGAGGGGACAGGGGGCGGCGAGACCCAGTACTTC
TRBJ2-7	TRBV4-2	.	TRBD2	CASSQDPSGGAVYEQYF	TGTGCCAGCAGCCAAGATCCAAGCGGGGGGGCGGTCTACGAGCAGTACTTC
TRBJ1-1	TRBV5-1	.	TRBD1	CASSYLRQGPEAFF	TGCGCCAGCAGCTACCTTAGACAGGGGCCTGAAGCTTTCTTT
TRBJ2-3	TRBV19	.	.	CASSTSVADTQYF	TGTGCCAGTAGTACTAGCGTGGCAGATACGCAGTATTTT
TRBJ2-1	TRBV7-3	.	.	CASSKAPLVALNNEQFF	TGTGCCAGCAGCAAAGCGCCGCTAGTAGCCCTAAACAATGAGCAGTTCTTC
TRBJ1-2	TRBV9	.	.	CASSVDGRVGHGYTF	TGTGCCAGCAGCGTAGATGGCAGGGTCGGCCATGGCTACACCTTC
TRBJ1-3	TRBV10-3	.	.	CAISDMNSGNTIYF	TGTGCCATCAGCGACATGAACTCTGGAAACACCATATATTTT
TRBJ2-7	TRBV29-1	once	.	CSVVAQGDEQYF	TGCAGCGTTGTGGCACAGGGAGACGAGCAGTACTTC
TRBJ1-5	TRBV19	.	TRBD1	CASSTGQGYQPQHF	TGTGCCAGTAGTACCGGACAGGGGTACCAGCCCCAGCATTTT
TRBJ2-2	TRBV9	few	.	CASSVAVSVGTGELFF	TGTGCCAGCAGCGTAGCAGTTAGCGTAGGCACCGGGGAGCTGTTTTTT
TRBJ2-5	TRBV18	once	.	CATSPGVGETQYF	TGTGCCACCTCACCGGGCGTTGGGGAGACCCAGTACTTC